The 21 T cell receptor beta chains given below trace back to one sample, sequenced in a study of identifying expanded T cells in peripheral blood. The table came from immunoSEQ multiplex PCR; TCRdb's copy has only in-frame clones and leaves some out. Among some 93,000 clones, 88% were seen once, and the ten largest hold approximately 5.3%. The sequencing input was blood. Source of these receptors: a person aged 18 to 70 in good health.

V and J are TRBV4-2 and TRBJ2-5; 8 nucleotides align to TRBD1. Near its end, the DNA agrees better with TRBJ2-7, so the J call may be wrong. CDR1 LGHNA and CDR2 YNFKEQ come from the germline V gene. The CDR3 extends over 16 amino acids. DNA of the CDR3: TGTGCCAGCAGCCAAGCGCAGGGACAGGAAAACTACGAGCAGTACTTC. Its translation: CASSQAQGQENYEQYF.

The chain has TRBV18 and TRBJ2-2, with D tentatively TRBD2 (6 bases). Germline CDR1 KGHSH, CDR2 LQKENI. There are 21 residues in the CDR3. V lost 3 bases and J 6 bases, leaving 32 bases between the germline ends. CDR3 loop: CASSPAGRDPRTIQWAGELFF. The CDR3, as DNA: TGTGCCAGCTCACCTGCCGGGCGGGACCCTCGAACGATTCAGTGGGCCGGGGAGCTGTTTTTT.

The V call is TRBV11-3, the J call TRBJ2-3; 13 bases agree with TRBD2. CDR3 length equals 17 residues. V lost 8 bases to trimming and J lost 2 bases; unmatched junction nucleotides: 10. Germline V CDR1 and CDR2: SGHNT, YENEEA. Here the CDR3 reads CASGVSGTSGITDTQYF. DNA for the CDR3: TGTGCCAGCGGAGTTTCCGGGACTAGCGGGATCACAGATACGCAGTATTTT.

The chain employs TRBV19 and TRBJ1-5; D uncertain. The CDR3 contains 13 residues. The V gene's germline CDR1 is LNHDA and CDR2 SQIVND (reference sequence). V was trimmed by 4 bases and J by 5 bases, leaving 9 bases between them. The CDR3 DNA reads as TGTGCCAGTAGTAGTATCGTCGATCAGCCCCAGCATTTT. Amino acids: CASSSIVDQPQHF.

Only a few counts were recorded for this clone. This chain's CDR3 is CASSLVPDSYGYTF. The CDR3 region has the DNA TGTGCCAGCAGCTTAGTACCGGATAGCTATGGCTACACCTTC. The V gene is TRBV7-8, the J gene TRBJ1-2; D unresolved. Germline V CDR1 and CDR2: SGHVS, FQNEAQ. CDR3 length: 14 amino acids. Trimming shortened V by 1 base and J by 4 bases, and 10 bases separated the two germline ends.

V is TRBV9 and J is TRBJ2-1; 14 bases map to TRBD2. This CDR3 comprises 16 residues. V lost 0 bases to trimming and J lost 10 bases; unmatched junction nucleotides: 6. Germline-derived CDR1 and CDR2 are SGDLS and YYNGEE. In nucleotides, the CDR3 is TGTGCCAGCAGCGTAGCTGGGACTAGCGGGAGAGTGGAGCAGTTCTTC. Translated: CASSVAGTSGRVEQFF.

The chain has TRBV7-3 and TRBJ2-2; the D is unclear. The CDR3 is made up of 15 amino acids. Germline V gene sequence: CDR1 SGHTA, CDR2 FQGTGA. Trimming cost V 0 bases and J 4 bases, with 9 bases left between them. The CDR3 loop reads CASSLTGLPTGELFF. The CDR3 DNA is TGTGCCAGCAGCTTAACAGGGCTTCCCACCGGGGAGCTGTTTTTT.

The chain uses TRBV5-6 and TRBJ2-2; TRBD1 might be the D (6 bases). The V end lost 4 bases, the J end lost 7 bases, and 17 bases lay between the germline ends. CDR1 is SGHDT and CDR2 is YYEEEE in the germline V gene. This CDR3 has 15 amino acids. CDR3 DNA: TGTGCCAGCAGCCCACGGACAGTTTCGGGCGGGGAGCTGTTTTTT. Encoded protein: CASSPRTVSGGELFF.

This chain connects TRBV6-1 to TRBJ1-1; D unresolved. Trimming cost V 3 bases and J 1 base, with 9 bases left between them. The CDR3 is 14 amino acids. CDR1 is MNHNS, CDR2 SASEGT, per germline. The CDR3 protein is CASSDWQANTEAFF. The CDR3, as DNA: TGTGCCAGCAGTGATTGGCAGGCGAACACTGAAGCTTTCTTT.

CDR3 in DNA: TGTGCCAGCAGTTTAAGACAGGGGGTAACTGAAGCTTTCTTT. It codes for CASSLRQGVTEAFF. This chain uses TRBV27 with TRBJ1-1; TRBD1 matches 9 bases. Trimming took 2 bases from V and 5 from J; bases not matched to a gene: 3. This CDR3 comprises 14 residues. Germline CDR1 reads MNHEY; CDR2 reads SMNVEV (reference sequence).

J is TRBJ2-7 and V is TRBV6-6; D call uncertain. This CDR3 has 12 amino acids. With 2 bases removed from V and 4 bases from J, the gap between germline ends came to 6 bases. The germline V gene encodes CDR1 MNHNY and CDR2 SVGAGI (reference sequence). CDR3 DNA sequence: TGTGCCAGCAGTTACGTTTTGTACGAGCAGTACTTC. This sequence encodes CASSYVLYEQYF.

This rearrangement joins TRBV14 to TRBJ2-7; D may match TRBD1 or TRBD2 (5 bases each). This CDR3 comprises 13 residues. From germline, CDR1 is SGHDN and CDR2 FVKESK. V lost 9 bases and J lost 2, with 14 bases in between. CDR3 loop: CASSFWGTYEQYF. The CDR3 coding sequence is TGTGCCAGTTCGTTCTGGGGGACCTACGAGCAGTACTTC.

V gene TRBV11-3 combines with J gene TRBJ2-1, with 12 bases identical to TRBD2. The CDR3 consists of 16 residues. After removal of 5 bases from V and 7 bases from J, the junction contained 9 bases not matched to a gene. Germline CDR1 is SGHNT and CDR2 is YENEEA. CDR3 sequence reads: CASSPGSSGGENEQFF. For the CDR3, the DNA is TGTGCCAGCAGCCCTGGTTCTAGCGGGGGGGAAAATGAGCAGTTCTTC.

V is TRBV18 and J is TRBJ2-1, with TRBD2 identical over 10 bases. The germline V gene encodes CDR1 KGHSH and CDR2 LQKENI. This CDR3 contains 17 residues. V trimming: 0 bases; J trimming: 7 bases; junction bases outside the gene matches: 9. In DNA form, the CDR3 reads TGTGCCAGCTCACCACCCGCCAGCGGGGGGGACTTGAATGAGCAGTTCTTC. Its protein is CASSPPASGGDLNEQFF.

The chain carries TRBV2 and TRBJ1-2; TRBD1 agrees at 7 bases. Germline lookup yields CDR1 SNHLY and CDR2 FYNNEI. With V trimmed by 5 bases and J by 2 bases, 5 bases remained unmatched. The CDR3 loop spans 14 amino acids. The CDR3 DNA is TGTGCCAGCAGTCGTCAGGGGGAGAACTATGGCTACACCTTC. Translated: CASSRQGENYGYTF. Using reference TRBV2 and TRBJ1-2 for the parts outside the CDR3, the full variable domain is EPEVTQTPSHQVTQMGQEVILRCVPISNHLYFYWYRQILGQKVEFLVSFYNNEISEKSEIFDDQFSVERPDGSNFTLKIRSTKLEDSAMYFCASSRQGENYGYTFGSGTRLTVV.

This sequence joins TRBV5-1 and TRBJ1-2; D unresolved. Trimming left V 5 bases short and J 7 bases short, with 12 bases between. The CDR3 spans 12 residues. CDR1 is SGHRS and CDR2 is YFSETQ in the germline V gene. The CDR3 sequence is CASREGRSGYTF. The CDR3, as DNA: TGCGCCAGCAGGGAGGGTCGGTCTGGCTACACCTTC.

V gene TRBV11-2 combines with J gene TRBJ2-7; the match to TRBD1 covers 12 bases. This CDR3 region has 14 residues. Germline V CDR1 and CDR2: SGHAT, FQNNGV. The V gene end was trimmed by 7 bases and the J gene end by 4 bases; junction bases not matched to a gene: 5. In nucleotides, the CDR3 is TGTGCCAGCAAGGGACAGGGGGCAATTTACGAGCAGTACTTC. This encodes CASKGQGAIYEQYF.

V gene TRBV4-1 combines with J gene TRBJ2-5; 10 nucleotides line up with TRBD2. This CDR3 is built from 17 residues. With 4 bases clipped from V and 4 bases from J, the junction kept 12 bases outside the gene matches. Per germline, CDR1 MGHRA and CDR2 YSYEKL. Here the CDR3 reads CASSPSPGAGGLETQYF. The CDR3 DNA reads TGCGCCAGCAGCCCCAGCCCAGGAGCGGGGGGGCTAGAGACCCAGTACTTC.

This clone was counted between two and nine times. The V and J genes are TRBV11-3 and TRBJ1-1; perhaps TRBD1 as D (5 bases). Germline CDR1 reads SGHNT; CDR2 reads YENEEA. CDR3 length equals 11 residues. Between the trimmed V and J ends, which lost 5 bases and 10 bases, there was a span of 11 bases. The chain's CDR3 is CASSLGTGAFF. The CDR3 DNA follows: TGTGCCAGCAGCCTGGGGACCGGAGCTTTCTTT. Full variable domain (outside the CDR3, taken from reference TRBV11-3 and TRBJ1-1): EAGVVQSPRYKIIEKKQPVAFWCNPISGHNTLYWYLQNLGQGPELLIRYENEEAVDDSQLPKDRFSAERLKGVDSTLKIQPAELGDSAVYLCASSLGTGAFFGQGTRLTVV.

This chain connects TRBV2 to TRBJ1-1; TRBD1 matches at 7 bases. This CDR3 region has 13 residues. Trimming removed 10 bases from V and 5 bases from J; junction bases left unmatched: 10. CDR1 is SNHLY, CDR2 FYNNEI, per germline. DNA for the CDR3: TGTGCCAACGACAGGGCCGTCGGAACTGAAGCTTTCTTT. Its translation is CANDRAVGTEAFF.

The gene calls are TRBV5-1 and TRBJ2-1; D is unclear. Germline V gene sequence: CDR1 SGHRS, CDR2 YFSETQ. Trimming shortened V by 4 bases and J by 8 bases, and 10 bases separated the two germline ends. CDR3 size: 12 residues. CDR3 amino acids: CASSRSYYEQFF. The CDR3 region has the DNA TGCGCCAGCAGCCGCTCATACTATGAGCAGTTCTTC.